Listed below are T cell receptor beta chains from one sample, sequenced in a study of response to subunit inactivated influenza vaccine. TCRdb re-called the RT-PCR reads through MiXCR, storing one row per CDR3 protein. The sample holds roughly 630,000 distinct CDR3 sequences, 14% seen once. This sample comprised PBMCs from blood, obtained 14 to 15 days before vaccination. The source of these receptors is a man aged 45-60 years who received an inactivated influenza vaccine. Both conserved end residues are part of each CDR3. The order of the fields is V gene, J gene, clone size, D gene, CDR3 DNA, CDR3 protein. The D gene is left open where the match is weak. The listing skips clone size in some rows; elsewhere it reads once, few, many or a size class.

v_call: TRBV3-1; j_call: TRBJ2-4; clone_size: .; d_call: .; cdr3_nt: TGTGCCAGCAGCCAAGATCTAGAGGGCCCACAGGCCAAAAACATTCAGTACTTC; cdr3_aa: CASSQDLEGPQAKNIQYF
v_call: TRBV2; j_call: TRBJ2-3; clone_size: few; d_call: TRBD1; cdr3_nt: TGTGCCAGCAGAGAACGACAGGGGCGCTTAGGGTCCACAGATACGCAGTATTTT; cdr3_aa: CASRERQGRLGSTDTQYF
v_call: TRBV12-3/TRBV12-4; j_call: TRBJ2-7; clone_size: few; d_call: TRBD1; cdr3_nt: TGTGCCAGCAGTTTAATTAAGGGAACAGGGGCCTACGAGCAGTACTTC; cdr3_aa: CASSLIKGTGAYEQYF
v_call: TRBV2; j_call: TRBJ2-2; clone_size: .; d_call: .; cdr3_nt: TGTGCCAGCAGTGAAGTTGTGGGGACCGGGGAGCTGTTTTTT; cdr3_aa: CASSEVVGTGELFF
v_call: TRBV29-1; j_call: TRBJ2-3; clone_size: many; d_call: TRBD2; cdr3_nt: TGCAGCGTTGAAGACCGATTTAGCGGGACTGATACGCAGTATTTT; cdr3_aa: CSVEDRFSGTDTQYF
v_call: TRBV5-5; j_call: TRBJ2-5; clone_size: few; d_call: .; cdr3_nt: TGTGCCAGCGCGGGGGCGTACCAAGAGACCCAGTACTTC; cdr3_aa: CASAGAYQETQYF
v_call: TRBV4-2; j_call: TRBJ2-3; clone_size: .; d_call: .; cdr3_nt: TGTGCCAGCAGCCAGCCCATAGCGTCCACAGATACGCAGTATTTT; cdr3_aa: CASSQPIASTDTQYF
v_call: TRBV29-1; j_call: TRBJ2-3; clone_size: .; d_call: TRBD2; cdr3_nt: TGCAGCGCCCGGACTAGCGGGGGCGCAGATACGCAGTATTTT; cdr3_aa: CSARTSGGADTQYF
v_call: TRBV5-1; j_call: TRBJ1-4; clone_size: medium-sized; d_call: .; cdr3_nt: TGCGCCAGCAGCCCCGGCGGATCGGTGGAAAAACTGTTTTTT; cdr3_aa: CASSPGGSVEKLFF
v_call: TRBV7-2; j_call: TRBJ2-3; clone_size: .; d_call: .; cdr3_nt: TGTGCCAGCAGCTTATTGACGGAACCTACGCAGTATTTT; cdr3_aa: CASSLLTEPTQYF
v_call: TRBV3-1; j_call: TRBJ2-3; clone_size: few; d_call: .; cdr3_nt: TGTGCCAGCAGCCAAGATCTAGGCTGGCGTAGCACAGATACGCAGTATTTT; cdr3_aa: CASSQDLGWRSTDTQYF
v_call: TRBV28; j_call: TRBJ1-1; clone_size: .; d_call: .; cdr3_nt: TGTGCCAGCAGTTTACGTGGGGGGAGGATAGGCGCTTTCTTT; cdr3_aa: CASSLRGGRIGAFF
v_call: TRBV24-1; j_call: TRBJ2-1; clone_size: .; d_call: TRBD2; cdr3_nt: TGTGCCACCAGTGATTCAGCGGGACTGGAGTACCACAATGAGCAGTTCTTC; cdr3_aa: CATSDSAGLEYHNEQFF
v_call: TRBV7-8; j_call: TRBJ2-1; clone_size: .; d_call: .; cdr3_nt: TGTGCCAGCAGCCCAGACAGTGGCTTCTACAATGAGCAGTTCTTC; cdr3_aa: CASSPDSGFYNEQFF
v_call: TRBV5-1; j_call: TRBJ2-1; clone_size: few; d_call: .; cdr3_nt: TGCGCCAGCAGCAGGTACATAGCGGTTAGCTCCTACAATGAGCAGTTCTTC; cdr3_aa: CASSRYIAVSSYNEQFF
v_call: TRBV4-1; j_call: TRBJ1-5; clone_size: many; d_call: .; cdr3_nt: TGCGCCAGCAGCCAAGAGCCCAGCAATCAGCCCCAGCATTTT; cdr3_aa: CASSQEPSNQPQHF
v_call: TRBV11-1; j_call: TRBJ2-1; clone_size: few; d_call: .; cdr3_nt: TGTGCCAGCAGCCTCGAAAGGGTCGGTGAGCAGTTCTTC; cdr3_aa: CASSLERVGEQFF
v_call: TRBV6-2/TRBV6-3; j_call: TRBJ1-2; clone_size: few; d_call: .; cdr3_nt: TGTGCCAGCAGTTCCTTGTTAAACTATGGCTACACCTTC; cdr3_aa: CASSSLLNYGYTF
v_call: TRBV7-9; j_call: TRBJ1-1; clone_size: .; d_call: .; cdr3_nt: TGTGCCAGCAGCCTCCCCGAGGTTGCGATAGCTTTCTTT; cdr3_aa: CASSLPEVAIAFF
v_call: TRBV27; j_call: TRBJ1-2; clone_size: few; d_call: .; cdr3_nt: TGTGCCAGCAGGCCAGTGGACGGATATGGCCGATCGAGCTACACCTTC; cdr3_aa: CASRPVDGYGRSSYTF
v_call: TRBV5-1; j_call: TRBJ2-1; clone_size: many; d_call: .; cdr3_nt: TGCGCCAGCGAAAAGAACAATGAGCAGTTCTTC; cdr3_aa: CASEKNNEQFF
v_call: TRBV5-1; j_call: TRBJ2-5; clone_size: few; d_call: TRBD1; cdr3_nt: TGCGCCAGCAGCTTGGCGGGACAGAAACCTCAAGAGACCCAGTACTTC; cdr3_aa: CASSLAGQKPQETQYF
v_call: TRBV18; j_call: TRBJ2-7; clone_size: .; d_call: TRBD2; cdr3_nt: TGTGCCAGCTCACCCCCCGGGATGGCGGGAGGGTACGAGCAGTACTTC; cdr3_aa: CASSPPGMAGGYEQYF
v_call: TRBV20-1; j_call: TRBJ1-5; clone_size: once; d_call: .; cdr3_nt: TGCAGTGCTAGAGGGCCGGGGATCCAGCCCCAGCATTTT; cdr3_aa: CSARGPGIQPQHF
v_call: TRBV24-1; j_call: TRBJ2-3; clone_size: few; d_call: .; cdr3_nt: TGTGCCACCAGCCCCGTGGCCCGAGGGGATAGCACAGATACGCAGTATTTT; cdr3_aa: CATSPVARGDSTDTQYF
v_call: TRBV7-9; j_call: TRBJ2-3; clone_size: .; d_call: TRBD2; cdr3_nt: TGTGCCAGCAGCCTACGGGGGGGCCACATAGATACGCAGTATTTT; cdr3_aa: CASSLRGGHIDTQYF
v_call: TRBV20-1; j_call: TRBJ2-2; clone_size: few; d_call: .; cdr3_nt: TGCAGTGCGAGTAGGGCTGAGAACACCGGGGAGCTGTTTTTT; cdr3_aa: CSASRAENTGELFF
v_call: TRBV20-1; j_call: TRBJ2-7; clone_size: many; d_call: TRBD1; cdr3_nt: TGCAGTGCTGGAACCGGGACAGGGTCCCACGAGCAGTACTTC; cdr3_aa: CSAGTGTGSHEQYF
v_call: TRBV5-1; j_call: TRBJ1-1; clone_size: many; d_call: .; cdr3_nt: TGCGCCAGCAGCTTGAACGGGGGGGCGAACACTGAAGCTTTCTTT; cdr3_aa: CASSLNGGANTEAFF
v_call: TRBV29-1; j_call: TRBJ2-1; clone_size: .; d_call: .; cdr3_nt: TGCAGCGTTGAAGAGGAGAGGCCCTCCTACTCCTACAATGAGCAGTTCTTC; cdr3_aa: CSVEEERPSYSYNEQFF
v_call: TRBV6-1; j_call: TRBJ1-5; clone_size: .; d_call: .; cdr3_nt: TGTGCCAGCGGAAGGTATCAGCCCCAGCATTTT; cdr3_aa: CASGRYQPQHF
v_call: TRBV9; j_call: TRBJ2-2; clone_size: .; d_call: .; cdr3_nt: TGTGCCAGCAGCGTAGAAGCGTGGAGGGGCACCGGGGAGCTGTTTTTT; cdr3_aa: CASSVEAWRGTGELFF
v_call: TRBV11-1; j_call: TRBJ2-3; clone_size: few; d_call: .; cdr3_nt: TGTGCCAGCAGCCAGCGGGCAGGAGGTATAGATACGCAGTATTTT; cdr3_aa: CASSQRAGGIDTQYF
v_call: TRBV3-1; j_call: TRBJ2-5; clone_size: .; d_call: TRBD1; cdr3_nt: TGTGCCAGCAGCCAACAGTTACGGACAGGAGAGACCCAGTACTTC; cdr3_aa: CASSQQLRTGETQYF
v_call: TRBV2; j_call: TRBJ2-7; clone_size: .; d_call: .; cdr3_nt: TGTGCCAGCAGCTTCGGATGGGCGAGAGAGCAGTACTTC; cdr3_aa: CASSFGWAREQYF
v_call: TRBV2; j_call: TRBJ2-2; clone_size: .; d_call: TRBD1; cdr3_nt: TGTGCCATAACAGGGGCCTACACCGGGGAGCTGTTTTTT; cdr3_aa: CAITGAYTGELFF
v_call: TRBV4-2; j_call: TRBJ1-2; clone_size: many; d_call: .; cdr3_nt: TGTGCCAGCAGCCCCGACAAAAGCTATGGCTACACCTTC; cdr3_aa: CASSPDKSYGYTF
v_call: TRBV10-3; j_call: TRBJ2-6; clone_size: few; d_call: TRBD1; cdr3_nt: TGTGCCATCAGTGAGGGGACAGGGCGCTCTGGGGCCAACGTCCTGACTTTC; cdr3_aa: CAISEGTGRSGANVLTF
v_call: TRBV20-1; j_call: TRBJ2-3; clone_size: .; d_call: TRBD2; cdr3_nt: TGCAGTGCTACCCCCCTGGGACTAGCGACCCGCCCTAGCACAGATACGCAGTATTTT; cdr3_aa: CSATPLGLATRPSTDTQYF